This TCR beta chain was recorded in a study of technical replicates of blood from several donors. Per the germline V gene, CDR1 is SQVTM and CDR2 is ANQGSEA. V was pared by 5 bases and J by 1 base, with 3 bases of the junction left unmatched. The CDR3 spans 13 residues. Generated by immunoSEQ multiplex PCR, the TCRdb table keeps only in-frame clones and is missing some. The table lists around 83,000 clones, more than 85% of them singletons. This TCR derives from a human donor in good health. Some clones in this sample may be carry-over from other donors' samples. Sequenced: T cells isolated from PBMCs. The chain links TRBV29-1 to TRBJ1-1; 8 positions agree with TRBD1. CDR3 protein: CSVPGTGNTEAFF. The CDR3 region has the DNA TGCAGCGTTCCCGGGACAGGGAACACTGAAGCTTTCTTT.